A selection of T cell receptor beta chains follows, all from one sample in a study of CD8+ T cells in alopecia areata. Clones were read by immunoSEQ multiplex PCR, and TCRdb kept only the in-frame ones, dropping some. Among roughly 20,000 clones listed, approximately 59% were seen once. The source material was CD4+ Tregs sorted from blood. These receptors all come from a human donor with alopecia areata. Each CDR3 is given with its conserved first and last residue. A D gene is named only where the DNA matches it firmly. Not every row has a clone size; where given, it reads once, few, many or a size class.

CDR3 protein: CSVETSGKVDEQFF
CDR3 DNA: TGCAGCGTTGAGACTAGCGGGAAGGTCGATGAGCAGTTCTTC
J gene: TRBJ2-1
D gene: TRBD2
clone size: few
V gene: TRBV29-1

CDR3 protein: CASSIVGLTGSYEQYF
CDR3 DNA: TGTGCCAGCAGCATCGTCGGCTTGACGGGCTCCTACGAGCAGTACTTC
J gene: TRBJ2-7
D gene: .
clone size: .
V gene: TRBV5-6

CDR3 protein: CASSGMGGSNTGELFF
CDR3 DNA: TGTGCCAGCAGTGGGATGGGTGGCAGTAACACCGGGGAGCTGTTTTTT
J gene: TRBJ2-2
D gene: .
clone size: few
V gene: TRBV2

CDR3 protein: CAWSALGNQPQHF
CDR3 DNA: TGTGCCTGGAGTGCGCTAGGCAATCAGCCCCAGCATTTT
J gene: TRBJ1-5
D gene: .
clone size: .
V gene: TRBV30

CDR3 protein: CASSLIGVTEAFF
CDR3 DNA: TGCGCCAGCAGCTTGATTGGGGTGACTGAAGCTTTCTTT
J gene: TRBJ1-1
D gene: .
clone size: .
V gene: TRBV5-1

CDR3 protein: CASSPTGSTDTQYF
CDR3 DNA: TGTGCCAGCAGTCCGACAGGGAGCACAGATACGCAGTATTTT
J gene: TRBJ2-3
D gene: TRBD1
clone size: .
V gene: TRBV28

CDR3 protein: CASSTTGMNTEAFF
CDR3 DNA: TGTGCCAGCAGCACCACAGGGATGAACACTGAAGCTTTCTTT
J gene: TRBJ1-1
D gene: .
clone size: .
V gene: TRBV7-2

CDR3 protein: CASSPWAGYEQYF
CDR3 DNA: TGTGCCAGCAGTCCTTGGGCCGGATACGAGCAGTACTTC
J gene: TRBJ2-7
D gene: .
clone size: .
V gene: TRBV6-5

CDR3 protein: CASSLWDGGWTNEQFF
CDR3 DNA: TGTGCCAGCAGCTTATGGGATGGGGGATGGACGAATGAGCAGTTCTTC
J gene: TRBJ2-1
D gene: .
clone size: few
V gene: TRBV5-4

CDR3 protein: CASSLIQAGSNQPQHF
CDR3 DNA: TGTGCCAGCAGCTTGATCCAGGCTGGGAGCAATCAGCCCCAGCATTTT
J gene: TRBJ1-5
D gene: .
clone size: .
V gene: TRBV5-4

CDR3 protein: CASSDERGARDIQYF
CDR3 DNA: TGTGCCAGCAGTGATGAGCGGGGGGCGCGAGACATTCAGTACTTC
J gene: TRBJ2-4
D gene: TRBD2
clone size: .
V gene: TRBV2

CDR3 protein: CASSFGRDVEAFF
CDR3 DNA: TGTGCCAGCAGCTTTGGGAGGGATGTTGAAGCTTTCTTT
J gene: TRBJ1-1
D gene: .
clone size: .
V gene: TRBV11-3

CDR3 protein: CASSFAPRGGQPQHF
CDR3 DNA: TGTGCCAGCAGCTTCGCCCCCAGGGGAGGTCAGCCCCAGCATTTT
J gene: TRBJ1-5
D gene: .
clone size: once
V gene: TRBV7-2

CDR3 protein: CASSLVASGDREQFF
CDR3 DNA: TGCGCCAGCAGCTTGGTGGCTAGCGGGGATCGGGAGCAGTTCTTC
J gene: TRBJ2-1
D gene: TRBD2
clone size: .
V gene: TRBV5-1

CDR3 protein: CSVERRNQETQYF
CDR3 DNA: TGCAGCGTTGAAAGGAGGAATCAAGAGACCCAGTACTTC
J gene: TRBJ2-5
D gene: .
clone size: .
V gene: TRBV29-1

CDR3 protein: CASSPRRRAGYEQYF
CDR3 DNA: TGTGCCAGCAGCCCCCGGCGGCGGGCCGGCTACGAGCAGTACTTC
J gene: TRBJ2-7
D gene: .
clone size: .
V gene: TRBV7-2

CDR3 protein: CASSEYRGDGAYEQYF
CDR3 DNA: TGTGCCAGCAGTGAATACCGGGGAGACGGTGCCTACGAGCAGTACTTC
J gene: TRBJ2-7
D gene: .
clone size: .
V gene: TRBV25-1

CDR3 protein: CASSLRTSGILSYEQYF
CDR3 DNA: TGTGCCAGCAGCTTAAGGACTAGCGGGATCCTATCCTACGAGCAGTACTTC
J gene: TRBJ2-7
D gene: TRBD2
clone size: .
V gene: TRBV7-2

CDR3 protein: CASSFSLAVTGELFF
CDR3 DNA: TGCGCCAGCAGCTTCTCTCTAGCGGTCACCGGGGAGCTGTTTTTT
J gene: TRBJ2-2
D gene: TRBD2
clone size: .
V gene: TRBV5-1

CDR3 protein: CASGRGQTYEQYF
CDR3 DNA: TGTGCCAGTGGTAGGGGACAGACCTACGAGCAGTACTTC
J gene: TRBJ2-7
D gene: TRBD1
clone size: .
V gene: TRBV19

CDR3 protein: CASSLIGTEAFF
CDR3 DNA: TGTGCCAGCAGCTTGATAGGCACTGAAGCTTTCTTT
J gene: TRBJ1-1
D gene: .
clone size: .
V gene: TRBV7-9

CDR3 protein: CATSPTKPGLVQFF
CDR3 DNA: TGTGCCACCAGCCCTACAAAACCGGGACTAGTTCAGTTCTTC
J gene: TRBJ2-1
D gene: TRBD2
clone size: once
V gene: TRBV15

CDR3 protein: CASRPGLAGASGANVLTF
CDR3 DNA: TGCGCCAGCAGACCTGGACTAGCGGGAGCCTCCGGGGCCAACGTCCTGACTTTC
J gene: TRBJ2-6
D gene: TRBD2
clone size: .
V gene: TRBV5-1

CDR3 protein: CASSGTANQPQHF
CDR3 DNA: TGTGCCAGTAGTGGGACAGCTAATCAGCCCCAGCATTTT
J gene: TRBJ1-5
D gene: TRBD1
clone size: once
V gene: TRBV19

CDR3 protein: CASYFGHLYGYTF
CDR3 DNA: TGTGCCTCCTATTTCGGACATCTCTATGGCTACACCTTC
J gene: TRBJ1-2
D gene: .
clone size: .
V gene: TRBV30

CDR3 protein: CASSSSGGFQETQYF
CDR3 DNA: TGTGCCAGCAGCTCTAGCGGGGGATTCCAAGAGACCCAGTACTTC
J gene: TRBJ2-5
D gene: TRBD2
clone size: few
V gene: TRBV5-4

CDR3 protein: CASISGSDGYTF
CDR3 DNA: TGTGCCAGCATATCAGGAAGCGATGGCTACACCTTC
J gene: TRBJ1-2
D gene: .
clone size: medium-sized
V gene: TRBV28

CDR3 protein: CASSRKRERGYEQYF
CDR3 DNA: TGTGCCAGCAGCAGGAAGCGGGAGAGGGGCTACGAGCAGTACTTC
J gene: TRBJ2-7
D gene: .
clone size: medium-sized
V gene: TRBV21-1

CDR3 protein: CASSQGSRVYNEQFF
CDR3 DNA: TGCGCCAGCAGCCAAGGATCAAGGGTCTACAATGAGCAGTTCTTC
J gene: TRBJ2-1
D gene: .
clone size: .
V gene: TRBV4-1

CDR3 protein: CASSLDVTSTDTQYF
CDR3 DNA: TGCGCCAGCAGCTTGGACGTCACTAGCACAGATACGCAGTATTTT
J gene: TRBJ2-3
D gene: .
clone size: few
V gene: TRBV5-1

CDR3 protein: CASSLLGPDTQYF
CDR3 DNA: TGCGCCAGCAGCTTATTAGGACCAGATACGCAGTATTTT
J gene: TRBJ2-3
D gene: .
clone size: .
V gene: TRBV5-1

CDR3 protein: CASSPLQIGVPNTGELFF
CDR3 DNA: TGTGCCAGCTCACCTCTTCAAATTGGGGTTCCTAACACCGGGGAGCTGTTTTTT
J gene: TRBJ2-2
D gene: .
clone size: few
V gene: TRBV18

CDR3 protein: CASSLLNNQPQHF
CDR3 DNA: TGTGCCAGCAGCTTGTTGAACAATCAGCCCCAGCATTTT
J gene: TRBJ1-5
D gene: .
clone size: large
V gene: TRBV5-6

CDR3 protein: CASRSEDNSNQPQHF
CDR3 DNA: TGTGCCAGCAGATCAGAAGACAATAGCAATCAGCCCCAGCATTTT
J gene: TRBJ1-5
D gene: .
clone size: .
V gene: TRBV6-6

CDR3 protein: CASSYTTGNQPQHF
CDR3 DNA: TGTGCCAGCAGTTACACAACAGGGAATCAGCCCCAGCATTTT
J gene: TRBJ1-5
D gene: .
clone size: .
V gene: TRBV6-6

CDR3 protein: CASSFRPNTGELFF
CDR3 DNA: TGTGCCAGCAGCTTTCGACCGAACACCGGGGAGCTGTTTTTT
J gene: TRBJ2-2
D gene: .
clone size: .
V gene: TRBV7-6